The source of this T cell receptor (beta chain) is a study of long-term antiretroviral therapy in people with HIV. Trimming removed 2 bases from V and 0 bases from J, with 11 bases in between. This CDR3 has 16 residues. Germline CDR1 is MGHRA and CDR2 is YSYEKL. Running of the v3.0 immunoSEQ assay took place at survey level. TCRdb's table, derived via immunoSEQ multiplex PCR, lists solely in-frame clones and lacks some. There are more than 20,000 clones in the sample; roughly 86% occur only once, and around 5.2% lies in the top ten. Each donor provided at least one pre-ART PBMC sample and at least two post-ART PBMC samples.

The sequence was obtained from a middle-aged man with HIV. The genes are TRBV4-1 and TRBJ2-1; D remains ambiguous. Sequenced material: unsorted PBMCs, taken approximately 2.6 years after starting antiretroviral therapy. CDR3 in DNA: TGCGCCAGCAGCCAACACAAGCTGAGCTCCTACAATGAGCAGTTCTTC. Encoded protein: CASSQHKLSSYNEQFF.